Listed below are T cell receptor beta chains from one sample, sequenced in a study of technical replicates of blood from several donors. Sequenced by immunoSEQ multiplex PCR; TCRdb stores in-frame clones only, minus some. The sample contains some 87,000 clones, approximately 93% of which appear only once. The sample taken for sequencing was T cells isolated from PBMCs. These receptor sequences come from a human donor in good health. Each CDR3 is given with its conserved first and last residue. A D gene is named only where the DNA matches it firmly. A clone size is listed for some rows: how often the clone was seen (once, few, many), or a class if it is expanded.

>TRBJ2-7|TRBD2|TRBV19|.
CASAGTSLYEQYF
TGTGCCAGTGCTGGGACTAGTCTTTACGAGCAGTACTTC
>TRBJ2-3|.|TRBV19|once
CASTTGHLTDTQYF
TGTGCCAGTACAACCGGACACCTCACAGATACGCAGTATTTT
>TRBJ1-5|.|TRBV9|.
CASSVDSRWNQPQHF
TGTGCCAGCAGCGTAGATAGTCGGTGGAATCAGCCCCAGCATTTT
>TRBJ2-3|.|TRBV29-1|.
CSAGRARGTDTQYF
TGCAGCGCCGGGCGAGCGCGGGGCACAGATACGCAGTATTTT
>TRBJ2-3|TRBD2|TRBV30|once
CAWSPGLAGDTQYF
TGTGCCTGGAGCCCGGGACTAGCGGGAGATACGCAGTATTTT
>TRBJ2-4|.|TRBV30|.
CAWRSGTKNIQYF
TGTGCCTGGAGGTCAGGGACCAAAAACATTCAGTACTTC
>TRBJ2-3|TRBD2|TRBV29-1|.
CSAGTSGTSTDTQYF
TGCAGCGCAGGGACTAGCGGAACTAGCACAGATACGCAGTATTTT
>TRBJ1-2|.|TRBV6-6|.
CASSYSADYGYTF
TGTGCCAGCAGTTACTCGGCTGACTATGGCTACACCTTC
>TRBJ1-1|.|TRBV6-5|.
CASSYSGGTEAFF
TGTGCCAGCAGTTACTCGGGGGGCACTGAAGCTTTCTTT
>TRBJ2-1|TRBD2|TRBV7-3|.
CASSLGGTNYNEQFF
TGTGCCAGCAGCTTAGGTGGGACTAACTACAATGAGCAGTTCTTC
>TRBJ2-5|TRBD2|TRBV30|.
CAWSRLAIGETQYF
TGTGCCTGGAGCCGACTAGCCATTGGAGAGACCCAGTACTTC
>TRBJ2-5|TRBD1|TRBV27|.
CASSSPGTGQETQYF
TGTGCCAGCAGTTCCCCGGGGACAGGACAAGAGACCCAGTACTTC
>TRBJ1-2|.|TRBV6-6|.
CASSPTLFRGYTF
TGTGCCAGCAGCCCTACGTTGTTTCGAGGCTACACCTTC
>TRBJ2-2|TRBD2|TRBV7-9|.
CASSVGLAGSNTGELFF
TGTGCCAGCAGCGTGGGACTAGCGGGGTCGAACACCGGGGAGCTGTTTTTT
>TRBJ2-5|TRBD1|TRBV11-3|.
CASSTGGYQETQYF
TGTGCCAGCAGCACAGGGGGGTATCAAGAGACCCAGTACTTC
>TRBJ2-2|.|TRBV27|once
CASSVSYTGELFF
TGTGCCAGCAGTGTCTCCTACACCGGGGAGCTGTTTTTT
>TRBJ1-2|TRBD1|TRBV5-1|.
CASSLARGQNKGYTF
TGCGCCAGCAGCTTGGCCCGGGGACAGAACAAGGGCTACACCTTC
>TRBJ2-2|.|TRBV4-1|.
CASSQEKVPEGLFF
TGCGCCAGCAGCCAAGAAAAGGTGCCAGAGGGGCTGTTTTTT
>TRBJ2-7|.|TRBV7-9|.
CASSLGGVDEQYF
TGTGCCAGCAGCTTAGGCGGGGTAGACGAGCAGTACTTC
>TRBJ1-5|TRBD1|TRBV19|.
CASSIGRPTGANQPQHF
TGTGCCAGTAGTATAGGTCGCCCCACAGGGGCCAATCAGCCCCAGCATTTT
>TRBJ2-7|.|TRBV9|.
CASSSGDGPYEQYF
TGTGCCAGCAGCTCGGGGGACGGCCCCTACGAGCAGTACTTC
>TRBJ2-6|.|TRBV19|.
CASSPTGANVLTF
TGTGCCAGTAGTCCCACTGGGGCCAACGTCCTGACTTTC
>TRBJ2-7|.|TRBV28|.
CASSPPGGGPSYEQYF
TGTGCCAGCAGTCCCCCAGGAGGCGGGCCCTCCTACGAGCAGTACTTC
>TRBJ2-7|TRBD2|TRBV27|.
CASRGTSGRPYEQYF
TGTGCCAGCAGGGGGACTAGCGGGAGACCGTACGAGCAGTACTTC
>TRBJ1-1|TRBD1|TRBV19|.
CASSQNHRRQGATEAFF
TGTGCCAGTAGTCAGAACCACAGGCGTCAGGGGGCCACTGAAGCTTTCTTT
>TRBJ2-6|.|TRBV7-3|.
CASSPNLSGANVLTF
TGTGCCAGCAGCCCCAATTTGTCTGGGGCCAACGTCCTGACTTTC
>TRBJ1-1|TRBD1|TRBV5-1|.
CASSQGQGSTEAFF
TGCGCCAGCAGCCAGGGACAGGGGAGCACTGAAGCTTTCTTT
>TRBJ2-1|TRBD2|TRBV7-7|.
CASSSPELAGVITYNEQFF
TGTGCCAGCAGCTCCCCCGAACTAGCGGGTGTAATTACGTACAATGAGCAGTTCTTC
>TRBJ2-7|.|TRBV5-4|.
CASSLVLGAEQYF
TGTGCCAGCAGCTTAGTATTAGGGGCCGAGCAGTACTTC
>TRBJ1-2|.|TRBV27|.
CASSPGAGFGYGYTF
TGTGCCAGCAGTCCTGGGGCAGGGTTCGGCTATGGCTACACCTTC
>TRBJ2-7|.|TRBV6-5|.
CASSAQTGIYEQYF
TGTGCCAGCAGTGCTCAAACAGGGATCTACGAGCAGTACTTC
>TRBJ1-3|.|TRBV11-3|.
CASSLRGPGNTIYF
TGTGCCAGCAGCTTAAGGGGTCCTGGAAACACCATATATTTT
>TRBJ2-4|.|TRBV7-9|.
CASSSSPEGQYF
TGTGCCAGCAGCTCGAGCCCGGAGGGTCAGTACTTC